These T cell receptor beta chains were read from a single sample in a study of T cells in Graves' hyperthyroidism and ophthalmopathy. TCRdb re-derived calls from the multiplex PCR reads in MiXCR, one entry per CDR3 protein. The table lists approximately 300,000 distinct CDR3 sequences, about 15% of them singletons, with around 34% in the top ten. Specimen: blood. Source of these receptors: a man aged 25-40 years with Graves' hyperthyroidism. The CDR3 runs from the conserved cysteine through the conserved F or W. The order of the fields is V gene, clone size, CDR3 length, D gene, CDR3 protein. D genes are given only for firm matches. Rows may omit the clone size; those that give it use once, few, many or a size class.

>TRBV18|many|17|.
CASSPIRMSGGNNEQFF
>TRBV2|many|14|TRBD1
CASSPDRGIQPQHF
>TRBV28|many|16|.
CASSQVGTERPYEQYF
>TRBV5-5|.|15|.
CASSTGIGRSGEPYF
>TRBV6-1|many|15|.
CASSLSRGSGNTIYF
>TRBV12-3/TRBV12-4|few|14|.
CASSATPDGYEQYF
>TRBV20-1|.|15|TRBD2
CSAILAGVPYNEQFF
>TRBV7-7|few|15|.
CASSRTQLSLDTQYF
>TRBV28|many|15|TRBD1
CASSLSGTGDNEQFF
>TRBV27|.|16|TRBD2
CASSPSAGAGGETQYF
>TRBV4-2|few|13|.
CASSLWGGYEQYF
>TRBV7-9|many|14|.
CASSPSIVYTEAFF
>TRBV20-1|.|13|.
CSARGIGRPEQFF
>TRBV12-3/TRBV12-4|.|16|.
CASRGTRDGMNTEAFF
>TRBV10-3|many|16|TRBD1
CAISESAGGRNQPQHF
>TRBV12-3/TRBV12-4|.|14|TRBD1
CASKSGQGPYEQYF
>TRBV4-1|few|17|.
CASSQIRLIFRHEKLFF
>TRBV12-3/TRBV12-4|many|13|.
CASSSGETYEQYF
>TRBV6-1|many|14|TRBD2
CASSLAGGNSEQFF
>TRBV15|few|15|.
CATSRDPGGHNEQFF
>TRBV6-1|many|14|TRBD1
CASSRPTGGEKLFF
>TRBV24-1|.|15|.
CATSDSRASGETQYF
>TRBV11-2|many|14|.
CASSPRSNTGELFF